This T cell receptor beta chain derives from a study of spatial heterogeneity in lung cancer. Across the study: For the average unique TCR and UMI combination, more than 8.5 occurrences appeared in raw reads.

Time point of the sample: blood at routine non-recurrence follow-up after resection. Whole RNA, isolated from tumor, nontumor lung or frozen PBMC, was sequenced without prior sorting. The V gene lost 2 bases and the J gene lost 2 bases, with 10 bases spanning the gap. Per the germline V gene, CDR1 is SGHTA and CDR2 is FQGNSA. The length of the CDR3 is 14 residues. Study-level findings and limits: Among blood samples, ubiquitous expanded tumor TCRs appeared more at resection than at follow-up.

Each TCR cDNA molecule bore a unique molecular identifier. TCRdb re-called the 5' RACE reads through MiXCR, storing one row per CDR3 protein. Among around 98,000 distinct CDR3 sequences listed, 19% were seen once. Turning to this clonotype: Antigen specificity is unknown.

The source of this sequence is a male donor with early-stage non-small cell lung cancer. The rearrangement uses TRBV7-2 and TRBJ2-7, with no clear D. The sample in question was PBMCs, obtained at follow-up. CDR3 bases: TGTGCCAGCAGCTTATCCGGCCAGACCTACGAGCAGTACTTC. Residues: CASSLSGQTYEQYF. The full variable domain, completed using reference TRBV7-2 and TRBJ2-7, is GAGVSQSPSNKVTEKGKDVELRCDPISGHTALYWYRQSLGQGLEFLIYFQGNSAPDKSGLPSDRFSAERTGGSVSTLTIQRTQQEDSAVYLCASSLSGQTYEQYFGPGTRLTVT.